This T cell receptor beta chain originates from a study of T cells in Graves' hyperthyroidism and ophthalmopathy. The V end lost 3 bases, the J end lost 6 bases, and 14 bases lay between the germline ends. The germline V gene encodes CDR1 SNHLY and CDR2 FYNNEI. The CDR3 extends over 15 amino acids. Amplification targeted TCR beta CDR3 regions from RNA transcripts. The HTBI primer set served for first-round RT-PCR of the TCR CDR3. TCRdb re-analysed the multiplex PCR reads in MiXCR, keeping a single row per CDR3 protein. The sample has 700,000 to 850,000 distinct CDR3 sequences, roughly a third seen once.

The gene calls are TRBV2 and TRBJ2-2; tentatively, D is TRBD1 or TRBD2 (5 bases each). Sequences were obtained from blood. The sequence was collected from a woman aged 40 to 50 with Graves' hyperthyroidism. CDR3 protein: CASSDPGPQPGELFF. The CDR3 bases are TGTGCCAGCAGTGATCCGGGACCCCAGCCCGGGGAGCTGTTTTTT. Looking up the rest from reference TRBV2 and TRBJ2-2 gives the full variable domain: EPEVTQTPSHQVTQMGQEVILRCVPISNHLYFYWYRQILGQKVEFLVSFYNNEISEKSEIFDDQFSVERPDGSNFTLKIRSTKLEDSAMYFCASSDPGPQPGELFFGEGSRLTVL.